These T cell receptor beta chains were read from a single sample in a study of neoadjuvant anti-PD-1 for oral cavity cancer. Sequencing used immunoSEQ multiplex PCR; TCRdb keeps in-frame clones, though not all of them. The table records around 14,000 clones, roughly 67% of them present only once. Sequenced here: PBMCs, sampled before nivolumab (anti-PD-1) treatment. The origin of the receptors is a person aged 40 to 85 with oral cavity squamous cell carcinoma. CDR3s include the opening cysteine and the closing phenylalanine or tryptophan. A D gene is named only where the DNA matches it firmly. The size of a clone is reported for some rows only, either as once, few or many, or as a class for expanded clones.

d_gene,j_gene,v_gene,abundance,CDR3nt,CDR3aa
-,TRBJ2-7,TRBV7-9,-,TGTGCCAGCAGCGGCCGAGACTCCTACGAGCAGTACTTC,CASSGRDSYEQYF
-,TRBJ2-3,TRBV6-6,-,TGTGCCAGCAGACACCCCCCGGGGGTCACAGATACGCAGTATTTT,CASRHPPGVTDTQYF
-,TRBJ1-1,TRBV5-4,few,TGTGCCAGCCGTGAGATAGACATGAACACTGAAGCTTTCTTT,CASREIDMNTEAFF
-,TRBJ1-4,TRBV28,-,TGTGCCAGCAGTTTATTTACGGGAGAAAAACTGTTTTTT,CASSLFTGEKLFF
-,TRBJ1-3,TRBV18,-,TGTGCCAGCTCACCACGCGGTCCGGGGACTGGAAACACCATATATTTT,CASSPRGPGTGNTIYF
TRBD1,TRBJ1-2,TRBV2,-,TGTGCCAGCGCTCAAGGGGCAGGGACAGATGGCTACACCTTC,CASAQGAGTDGYTF
-,TRBJ1-1,TRBV25-1,-,TGTGCCAGCAGTGCCACAGGGAGGACTGAAGCTTTCTTT,CASSATGRTEAFF
TRBD1,TRBJ2-1,TRBV5-1,-,TGCGCCAGCAGCTTGGAACCTAGGACAGGGGGGGACTACAATGAGCAGTTCTTC,CASSLEPRTGGDYNEQFF
TRBD1,TRBJ1-6,TRBV18,-,TGTGCCAGCTCCCTCGGACAGGGGAATTCACCCCTCCACTTT,CASSLGQGNSPLHF
TRBD1,TRBJ2-1,TRBV7-3,few,TGTGCCAGCAGCTCCTTCCAGGGGGTCCTATTGAATGAGCAGTTCTTC,CASSSFQGVLLNEQFF
TRBD1,TRBJ2-1,TRBV5-5,-,TGTGCCAGCAGCTGGGTGGGACAGGGTAACAATGAGCAGTTCTTC,CASSWVGQGNNEQFF
-,TRBJ1-3,TRBV5-6,-,TGTGCCAGCAGCGACGACGGGTCCTCGAGTAGAAACACCATATATTTT,CASSDDGSSSRNTIYF
-,TRBJ1-6,TRBV7-3,-,TGTGCCAGCAGCTTAGGGGGGGCACAAAATTCACCCCTCCACTTT,CASSLGGAQNSPLHF
TRBD2,TRBJ2-7,TRBV7-8,-,TGTGCCAGCAGCTTAGGCGGCGGGGGAGCGTACGAGCAGTACTTC,CASSLGGGGAYEQYF
-,TRBJ1-5,TRBV28,-,TGTGCCAGCAGTCCGGGGGGGGGCCATCAGCCCCAGCATTTT,CASSPGGGHQPQHF
TRBD2,TRBJ2-2,TRBV7-3,-,TGTGCCAGCAGCTTGGCTAGCGGGAACACCGGGGAGCTGTTTTTT,CASSLASGNTGELFF
-,TRBJ2-7,TRBV4-1,-,TGCGCCAGCAGCTACCTCAGGGAGAACTACGAGCAGTACTTC,CASSYLRENYEQYF
TRBD1,TRBJ1-2,TRBV28,-,TGTGCCAGCAGTTTTCTAGGGACAGGGGCCGCGAGATATGGCTACACCTTC,CASSFLGTGAARYGYTF
TRBD1,TRBJ1-2,TRBV10-3,-,TGTGCCATCAGTGAGTCGGGACAGCGAAACTATGGCTACACCTTC,CAISESGQRNYGYTF
TRBD2,TRBJ2-5,TRBV7-9,-,TGTGCCAGCAGCTTAAATAGCGGGGGATTCCAAGAGACCCAGTACTTC,CASSLNSGGFQETQYF
TRBD1,TRBJ1-6,TRBV18,few,TGTGCCAGCTCACCAAACAGGGGATTAGAGAATTCACCCCTCCACTTT,CASSPNRGLENSPLHF
-,TRBJ1-2,TRBV13,few,TGTGCCAGCAGCTATACGAGTGGCTATGGCTACACCTTC,CASSYTSGYGYTF
-,TRBJ2-5,TRBV6-1,-,TGTGCCAGCAGTGAAATTCTCTTAGAGACCCAGTACTTC,CASSEILLETQYF
-,TRBJ2-1,TRBV19,-,TGTGCCAGTAGAGTACAGGCCTACTCCTACAATGAGCAGTTCTTC,CASRVQAYSYNEQFF
-,TRBJ1-1,TRBV7-2,-,TGTGCCAGCAGCTTGGACCTCACACCGAAGAACACTGAAGCTTTCTTT,CASSLDLTPKNTEAFF
-,TRBJ1-1,TRBV29-1,-,TGCAGCGTTTCCCGGGGTTACACTGAAGCTTTCTTT,CSVSRGYTEAFF
-,TRBJ2-7,TRBV6-1,-,TGTGCCAGCAGTGAAGCAGCTATGGCAGTTTCCTACGAGCAGTACTTC,CASSEAAMAVSYEQYF